This record covers a single TCR beta chain. Its antigen is as yet unknown. TCRdb re-analysed the 5' RACE reads in MiXCR, keeping a single row per CDR3 protein. The sample includes about 110,000 distinct CDR3 sequences, over 20% of them seen just once. V dropped 6 bases and J dropped 8 bases, with 14 bases sitting between them. Germline values: CDR1 SGHVS, CDR2 FNYEAQ. The CDR3 totals 13 residues. The record originates from a study of T-cell memory formation after mild COVID-19. The study's findings and limits: Clones contracting day 15 to 85 were balanced CD4/CD8; later expanders leaned CD4+.

The sample was PBMCs or a T cell subset sorted from them (not recorded which). The chain couples TRBV7-6 to TRBJ2-4; unclear D gene. This clonotype was sampled from a man in his late teens or twenties who had mild COVID-19 (a few samples of this study predate the infection). Cell type and time point are not known. For the CDR3, the DNA is TGTGCCAGCAGTCTTGGTTCTGGGTACATTCAGTACTTC. It specifies CASSLGSGYIQYF.